The next 16 T cell receptor beta chains were all read from a single sample in a study of T cells after yellow fever vaccination. TCRdb itself ran the 5' RACE reads through MiXCR, one entry per CDR3 protein. The sample contains some 670,000 distinct CDR3 sequences, 9% to 15% of which appear only once. Sequences were derived from PBMCs, sampled on the day of the yellow fever booster vaccination. Source of these receptors: a man aged 25 to 40 who received the YFV17D yellow fever vaccine.

This clonotype was observed a handful of times. The chain combines TRBV29-1 with TRBJ2-3; TRBD2 matches 10 bases. V shed 7 bases, J shed 3 bases, and the junction held 10 bases outside the gene matches. The germline CDR1 and CDR2 sequences are SQVTM and ANQGSEA. The CDR3 runs to 15 residues. The CDR3 coding sequence is TGCAGCGCGGAACCTAGCGGGAGAGGTACAGATACGCAGTATTTT. Amino acids: CSAEPSGRGTDTQYF.

The chain combines TRBV15 with TRBJ2-5; no reliable D call. The germline V gene has CDR1 LNHNV and CDR2 YYDKDF (reference sequence). V lost 1 base and J 5 bases, leaving 14 bases between the germline ends. CDR3 size: 15 residues. CDR3 DNA: TGTGCCACCAGCAGAGGTCCATCAAACGGGGAGACCCAGTACTTC. The encoded protein is CATSRGPSNGETQYF.

This clonotype was detected only a few times. The CDR3 coding sequence is TGTGCCAGCAGCCCCTCGGGGGGGCTCCCCCAAAAGGTTCAGTACTTC. It translates to CASSPSGGLPQKVQYF. The chain is built from TRBV7-2 and TRBJ2-4, with 8 bases identical to TRBD2. There are 16 residues in the CDR3. V lost 5 bases, J lost 11 bases, and 17 bases stayed unmatched. Germline lookup yields CDR1 SGHTA and CDR2 FQGNSA. The entire variable domain, with the rest obtained from reference TRBV7-2 and TRBJ2-4, is as follows: GAGVSQSPSNKVTEKGKDVELRCDPISGHTALYWYRQSLGQGLEFLIYFQGNSAPDKSGLPSDRFSAERTGGSVSTLTIQRTQQEDSAVYLCASSPSGGLPQKVQYFGAGTRLSVL.

The rearrangement joins TRBV7-9 to TRBJ2-2, with D hard to call. The CDR3 has 14 amino acids. Germline CDR1 is SEHNR and CDR2 is FQNEAQ (reference sequence). Trimming pared 3 bases from V and 4 bases from J, leaving 9 bases between. The CDR3, as DNA: TGTGCCAGCAGCTTTCCGAAGGGCACCGGGGAGCTGTTTTTT. Protein sequence: CASSFPKGTGELFF. Filled out from reference TRBV7-9 and TRBJ2-2, the complete variable domain reads DTGVSQNPRHKITKRGQNVTFRCDPISEHNRLYWYRQTLGQGPEFLTYFQNEAQLEKSRLLSDRFSAERPKGSFSTLEIQRTEQGDSAMYLCASSFPKGTGELFFGEGSRLTVL.

CDR3 in amino acids: CASSRSDSGELFF. The CDR3 bases are TGTGCCAGCAGTCGTAGCGACTCCGGGGAACTGTTTTTT. The chain has TRBV7-9 and TRBJ1-4, with D hard to call. Trimming took off 6 bases at V and 12 bases at J, with 17 bases between the two ends. Germline V lookup: CDR1 SEHNR, CDR2 FQNEAQ (reference sequence). This CDR3 has 13 amino acids.

This clonotype was seen more than once but under ten times. V usage is TRBV27 and J usage is TRBJ2-5; D gene ambiguous. The CDR3 length is 10 residues. Germline assignment: CDR1 MNHEY and CDR2 SMNVEV (reference sequence). The ends were cut back, 4 bases at V and 7 bases at J, with 4 bases in the middle. The chain's CDR3 is CASSSGTQYF. The CDR3 DNA follows: TGTGCCAGCAGTTCAGGGACCCAGTACTTC.

The chain couples TRBV7-2 to TRBJ1-5; no firm D call. The CDR3 is 17 amino acids. Germline V lookup: CDR1 SGHTA, CDR2 FQGNSA. V shed 2 bases and J shed 1 base, with 15 bases lying between them. The CDR3 sequence: CASSLLLYTGSNQPQHF. The CDR3 DNA sequence: TGTGCCAGCAGCTTATTGCTGTATACGGGGAGCAATCAGCCCCAGCATTTT.

This clonotype was seen ten or more times. This chain's CDR3 is CASSPRQGTNTEAFF. CDR3 DNA sequence: TGTGCCAGCAGCCCCCGACAGGGGACGAACACTGAAGCTTTCTTT. The rearrangement joins TRBV7-9 to TRBJ1-1, with 8 nucleotides matching TRBD1. Trimming took 5 bases from V and 1 from J; bases not matched to a gene: 6. Germline lookup yields CDR1 SEHNR and CDR2 FQNEAQ (reference sequence). The CDR3 extends over 15 amino acids.

This clonotype has only a few counts. The chain has TRBV29-1 and TRBJ2-2; TRBD1 matches 8 bases. Germline values: CDR1 SQVTM, CDR2 ANQGSEA. This CDR3 comprises 14 residues. V lost 5 bases to trimming and J lost 4 bases; unmatched junction nucleotides: 6. The CDR3 is CSVSRDRSTGELFF. The CDR3, as DNA: TGCAGCGTTTCCCGGGACAGGAGCACCGGGGAGCTGTTTTTT.

V is TRBV5-1 and J is TRBJ1-5; no firm D call. Per germline, CDR1 SGHRS and CDR2 YFSETQ. The CDR3 length is 17 residues. Between the trimmed V and J ends, which lost 4 bases and 5 bases, there was a span of 22 bases. The CDR3 region is CASSTGGFGRPHQPQHF. In DNA, the CDR3 is TGCGCCAGCAGCACGGGCGGGTTCGGTCGACCCCATCAGCCCCAGCATTTT. Together with reference TRBV5-1 and TRBJ1-5, the CDR3 gives the full variable domain: KAGVTQTPRYLIKTRGQQVTLSCSPISGHRSVSWYQQTPGQGLQFLFEYFSETQRNKGNFPGRFSGRQFSNSRSEMNVSTLELGDSALYLCASSTGGFGRPHQPQHFGDGTRLSIL.

This clonotype was found a few times. The chain employs TRBV20-1 and TRBJ1-2; D is possibly TRBD1 (5 bases). The CDR3 totals 15 residues. Germline V gives CDR1 DFQATT, CDR2 SNEGSKA (reference sequence). Trimming stripped 0 bases from V and 3 bases from J, with 14 bases between. The CDR3 bases are TGCAGTGCTAGAGATATTGCAGGGAAAGACTATGGCTACACCTTC. It codes for CSARDIAGKDYGYTF.

This chain uses TRBV7-3 with TRBJ1-1; D not certain. This CDR3 spans 13 amino acids. Germline CDR1 is SGHTA and CDR2 is FQGTGA. V was cut by 2 bases and J by 5 bases, with 9 bases left in between. The CDR3 is CASSLVAETEAFF. The CDR3, as DNA: TGTGCCAGCAGCTTAGTGGCCGAGACTGAAGCTTTCTTT.

In this sample, this clonotype turned up a few times. This chain joins TRBV28 and TRBJ2-7, with D perhaps TRBD2 (5 bases). Between the trimmed V and J ends, which lost 6 bases and 5 bases, there was a span of 14 bases. The V gene's germline CDR1 is MDHEN and CDR2 SYDVKM. The CDR3 has 13 amino acids. CDR3 protein: CASRLPGKHEQYF. In DNA form, the CDR3 reads TGTGCCAGCAGGCTCCCGGGGAAGCACGAGCAGTACTTC.

The rearrangement links TRBV14 to TRBJ2-1, with 7 nucleotides matching TRBD2. The V gene end was trimmed by 3 bases and the J gene end by 5 bases; junction bases not matched to a gene: 7. Germline CDR1 and CDR2: SGHDN and FVKESK. The CDR3 sequence is 15 residues long. Here the CDR3 reads CASSQREPDHNEQFF. CDR3 sequence (DNA): TGTGCCAGCAGCCAGCGGGAGCCCGACCACAATGAGCAGTTCTTC.

The J gene is TRBJ2-3, the V gene TRBV11-2, with 9 bases fitting TRBD2. This CDR3 spans 16 amino acids. J was trimmed by 4 bases and V by 5 bases; bases with no gene match: 10. The V gene's germline CDR1 is SGHAT and CDR2 FQNNGV. CDR3 protein: CASSLMAGGPSDTQYF. The DNA for the CDR3 is TGTGCCAGCAGCCTAATGGCGGGAGGGCCTTCAGATACGCAGTATTTT.

This clonotype occurred a few times. This chain connects TRBV5-1 to TRBJ2-7; 11 bases match TRBD2. The CDR3 runs 16 residues. The V and J ends lost 4 bases and 0 bases, in that order; junction bases with no gene match: 6. Germline V gives CDR1 SGHRS, CDR2 YFSETQ. CDR3 loop: CASSLTSGGSSYEQYF. In DNA form, the CDR3 reads TGCGCCAGCAGCCTAACTAGCGGGGGAAGCTCCTACGAGCAGTACTTC.